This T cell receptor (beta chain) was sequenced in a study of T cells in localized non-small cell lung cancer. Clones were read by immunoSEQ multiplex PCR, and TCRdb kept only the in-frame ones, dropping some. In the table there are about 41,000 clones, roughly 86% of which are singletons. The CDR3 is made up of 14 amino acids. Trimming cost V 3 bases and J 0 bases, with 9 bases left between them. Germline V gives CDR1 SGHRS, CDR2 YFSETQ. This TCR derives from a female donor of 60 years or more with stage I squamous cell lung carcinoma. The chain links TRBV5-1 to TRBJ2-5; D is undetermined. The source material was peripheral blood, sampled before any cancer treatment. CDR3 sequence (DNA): TGCGCCAGCAGCTACAGACAATACCAAGAGACCCAGTACTTC. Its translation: CASSYRQYQETQYF.